What follows describes a single TCR beta chain. The data were obtained in a study of cytomegalovirus exposure and HLA in healthy donors. The germline V gene encodes CDR1 MNHEY and CDR2 SMNVEV (reference sequence). J lost 6 bases, V lost 5 bases, and 10 bases had no gene match. This CDR3 is 15 amino acids long. 60 Vbeta and 13 Jbeta primers were used in PCR. Profiled with immunoSEQ multiplex PCR; TCRdb holds only in-frame clones, not every one. The sample holds about 170,000 clones; approximately 80% are singletons and the top ten take around 4.1%. The V call is TRBV27, the J call TRBJ2-7; TRBD1 matches 10 bases. The material sequenced was PBMCs. This receptor was identified in a woman aged 50 to 60 in good health and CMV-seropositive. The CDR3 protein is CASSMDRGIRGEQYF. The CDR3, as DNA: TGTGCCAGCAGTATGGACAGGGGGATCCGGGGCGAGCAGTACTTC.